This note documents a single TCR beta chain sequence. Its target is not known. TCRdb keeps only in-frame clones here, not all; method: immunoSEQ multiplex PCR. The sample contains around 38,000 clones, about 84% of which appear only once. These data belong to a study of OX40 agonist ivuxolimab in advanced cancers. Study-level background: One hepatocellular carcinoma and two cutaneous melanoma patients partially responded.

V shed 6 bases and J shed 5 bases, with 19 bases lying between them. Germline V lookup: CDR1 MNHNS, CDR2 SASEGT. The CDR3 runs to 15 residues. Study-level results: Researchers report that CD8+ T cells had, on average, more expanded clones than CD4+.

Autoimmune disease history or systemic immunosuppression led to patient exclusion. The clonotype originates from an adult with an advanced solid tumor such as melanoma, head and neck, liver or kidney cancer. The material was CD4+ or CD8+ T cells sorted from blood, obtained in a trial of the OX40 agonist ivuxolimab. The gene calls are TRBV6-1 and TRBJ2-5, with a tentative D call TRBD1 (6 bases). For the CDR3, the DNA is TGTGCCAGCAGAAGAAGCGGCTACCAGGGGGAGACCCAGTACTTC. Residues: CASRRSGYQGETQYF.